A single TCR beta chain is shown here with its context. The clone's antigen remains unknown. No base qualities exist here, and no much larger clone lies one base off it. Every donor was a healthy Caucasian. Three unrelated non-twin adults were additionally sequenced: a male aged 18 to 30, a male aged 50 to 60 and a female aged 50 to 60. Miltenyi CD45RO+ enrichment and human naive T-cell isolation kits were used to isolate memory (CD45RO+) and naive T cells from PBMC. The sample originates from a study of identical twins (TCRdb year 2016). Looking at the study overall: The study deep-sequenced TCR alpha and beta repertoires from monozygotic twins, unrelated adults of various ages and cord blood to test whether fetal clonotypes persist. To rule out contamination, the twin experiments were replicated at different times with different library preparation protocols. The investigation overall reported the following: Out-of-frame TCR alpha sequences shared between twins showed an excess of low generation-probability sequences compared with coincidental sharing between unrelated individuals. Because the same donors could not be followed over many years, the conclusions depended on cross-sectional statistical analysis. Abundant cord blood beta clonotypes had fewer insertions, young adult naive repertoires showed a similar but weaker trend, and memory repertoires showed no such trend. Recombination models systematically underestimated out-of-frame TCR alpha sharing in monozygotic twins but agreed with sharing between unrelated individuals. Zero-insertion analyses could be partly confounded by invariant T cells such as MAIT and iNKT, though diverse VJ usage argued against such confounding for most clonotypes. Excess twin sharing in beta out-of-frame sequences was weaker because fewer shared sequences lowered the signal-to-noise ratio.

The CDR3 runs 16 residues from the cysteine to the phenylalanine. Just CDR3 DNA is preserved here, 48 bases in frame from base 1. According to the germline V gene, CDR1 reads SGHVS and CDR2 reads FQNEAQ. V loses 1 base of germline sequence and J loses 4 bases, and the interval between the two ends is 14 bases. Library creation used 5' RACE. TCRdb names Illumina HiSeq 2000 as the instrument used. A universal primer binding site was added through template switching, and the final cDNA carried a unique molecular identifier so that TCR cDNA molecules could be counted accurately. Specific primers in the conserved constant-segment region were used to synthesize first-strand cDNA for the TCR alpha and beta chains. Each cDNA library was double barcoded, with a SMART-Mk sample barcode plus Illumina barcodes, to control for contamination. TruSeq adapter sequences, together with Illumina sample barcodes, were added in two successive PCR steps. The Illumina HiSeq platform was used with custom primers to sequence TCR alpha and beta cDNA libraries. The original pipeline was this. Raw reads were processed with MiGEC to extract unique molecular identifiers, and MiXCR was used to determine CDR3 positions. Recombination models were inferred per individual with the repgenHMM and IGoR tools using an EM algorithm. Shared clonotype analysis was performed with the tcR package in R, normalizing sharing by the product of cloneset sizes. Out-of-frame nonproductive sequences were analyzed to study raw recombination free of thymic and clonal selection effects. TCRdb trimmed the raw reads at Q25, called clones with MiXCR and kept productive beta chains. Each entry merges the rows of one CDR3 protein and shows their most common DNA and genes. The authors' filters were not applied to this entry. Counted in this sample were some 710,000 distinct CDR3 sequences; approximately 6% of them appeared once. The biggest ten clones account for around 2% of the sample.

Input material: naive T cells sorted from blood. What the cell subset or site label conveys for this sample: cells isolated with a human naive T-cell isolation kit. The sequence was obtained from a man between 18 and 29 years old in good health. The rearrangement combines TRBV7-8 with TRBJ2-1; a tentative D match to TRBD2 spans 5 bases. The CDR3 has the sequence CASSLGSGLRYNEQFF. In nucleotide form, the sequence is TGTGCCAGCAGCTTAGGGAGCGGCCTAAGATACAATGAGCAGTTCTTC.